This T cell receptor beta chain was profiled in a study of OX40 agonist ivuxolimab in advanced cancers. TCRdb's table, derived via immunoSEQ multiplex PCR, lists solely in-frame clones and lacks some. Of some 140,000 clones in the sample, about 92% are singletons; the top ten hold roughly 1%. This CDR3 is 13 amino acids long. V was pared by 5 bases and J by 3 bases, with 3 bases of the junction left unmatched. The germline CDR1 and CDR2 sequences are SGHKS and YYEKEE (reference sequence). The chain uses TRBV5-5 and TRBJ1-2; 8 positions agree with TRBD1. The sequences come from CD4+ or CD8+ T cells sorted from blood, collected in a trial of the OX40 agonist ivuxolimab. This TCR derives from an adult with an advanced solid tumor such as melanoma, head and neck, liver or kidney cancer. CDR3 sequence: CASSPTGDYGYTF. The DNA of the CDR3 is TGTGCCAGCAGTCCGACAGGGGACTATGGCTACACCTTC.